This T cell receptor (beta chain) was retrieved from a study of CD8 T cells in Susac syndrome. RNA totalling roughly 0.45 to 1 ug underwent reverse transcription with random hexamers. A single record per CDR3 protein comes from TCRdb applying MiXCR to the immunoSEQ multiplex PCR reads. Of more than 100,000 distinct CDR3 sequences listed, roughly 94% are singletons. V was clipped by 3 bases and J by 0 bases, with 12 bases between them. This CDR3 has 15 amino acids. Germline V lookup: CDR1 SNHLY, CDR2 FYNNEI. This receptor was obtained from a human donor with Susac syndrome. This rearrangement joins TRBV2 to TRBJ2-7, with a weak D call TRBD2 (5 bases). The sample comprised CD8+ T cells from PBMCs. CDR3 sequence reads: CASSDSPTSSYEQYF. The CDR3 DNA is TGTGCCAGCAGTGACAGCCCTACTAGCTCCTACGAGCAGTACTTC. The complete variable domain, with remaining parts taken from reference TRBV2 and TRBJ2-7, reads EPEVTQTPSHQVTQMGQEVILRCVPISNHLYFYWYRQILGQKVEFLVSFYNNEISEKSEIFDDQFSVERPDGSNFTLKIRSTKLEDSAMYFCASSDSPTSSYEQYFGPGTRLTVT.